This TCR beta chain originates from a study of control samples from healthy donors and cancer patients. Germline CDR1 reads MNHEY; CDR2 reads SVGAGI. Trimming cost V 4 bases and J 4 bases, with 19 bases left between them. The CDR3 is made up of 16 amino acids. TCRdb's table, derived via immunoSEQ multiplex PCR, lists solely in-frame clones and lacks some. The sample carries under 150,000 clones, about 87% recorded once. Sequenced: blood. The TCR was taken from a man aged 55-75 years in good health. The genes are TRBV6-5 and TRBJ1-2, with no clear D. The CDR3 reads CASSLNSLGASYGYTF. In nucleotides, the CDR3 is TGTGCCAGCAGTTTGAACAGCTTAGGAGCGTCCTATGGCTACACCTTC.